This T cell receptor beta chain emerged from a study of cytomegalovirus exposure and HLA in healthy donors. Germline lookup yields CDR1 SGHDT and CDR2 YYEEEE. The CDR3 extends over 15 amino acids. Trimming at V came to 5 bases and at J to 2 bases, leaving 4 bases not matched to a gene. Study-wide results and caveats: Sequencing likely generated an artifact that appeared as a cluster of highly shared sequence variants. Reports described diagnosis of cytomegalovirus status by the classifier as highly specific and sensitive. Specificity of a few CMV-associated chains for CMV antigens was verified in vitro. A later analysis associated 15,000 to 20,000 TCR beta sequences with HLA alleles at a 0.05 false discovery rate.

Primers for the PCR totalled 60 Vbeta and 13 Jbeta. This table comes from immunoSEQ multiplex PCR, and its TCRdb copy is limited to in-frame clones, with some not included. The repertoire holds around 150,000 clones, roughly 80% seen once, with around 2% in the top ten. About this clone itself: What it binds is not known.

What was sequenced was PBMCs. This chain joins TRBV5-6 and TRBJ2-1, with 10 bases that match TRBD1. This receptor was identified in a female donor in good health and CMV-seronegative. The DNA for the CDR3 is TGTGCCAGCAGTCCCGGGACAGGGGCCTACAATGAGCAGTTCTTC. As protein: CASSPGTGAYNEQFF.